These 14 T cell receptor beta chains came from one sample sequenced in a study of radiotherapy plus CTLA-4 blockade in lung cancer. Repertoires were generated with immunoSEQ multiplex PCR, while TCRdb's copy carries only in-frame clones and drops some. The data contain some 49,000 clones, approximately 84% of them singletons. This material consisted of peripheral blood, taken from a patient treated with radiotherapy plus ipilimumab. Every receptor here comes from a human donor with non-small cell lung cancer whose response to radiotherapy plus ipilimumab could not be evaluated.

This clone was recorded only once. This specimen includes other DNA sequences encoding the same CDR3. The gene calls are TRBV28 and TRBJ2-7, with 7 bases that match TRBD1. The CDR3 has 14 residues. V dropped 4 bases and J dropped 1; count of bases not matched to a gene: 4. Germline CDR1 reads MDHEN; CDR2 reads SYDVKM. The CDR3 spells CASSSPGQSYEQYF. CDR3 DNA: TGTGCCAGCAGTTCACCGGGACAGTCCTACGAGCAGTACTTC.

This chain joins TRBV5-4 and TRBJ2-1, with a tentative D call TRBD2 (5 bases). CDR3 length equals 15 residues. The germline V gene has CDR1 SGHNT and CDR2 YYREEE (reference sequence). Trimming cost V 0 bases and J 13 bases, with 20 bases left between them. In nucleotides, the CDR3 is TGTGCCAGCAGCTTGGACGGGGTACTTTTAAGTGAACAGTTCTTC. It encodes CASSLDGVLLSEQFF.

This sequence joins TRBV7-9 and TRBJ2-7; 7 nucleotides agree with TRBD1. The V gene's germline CDR1 is SEHNR and CDR2 FQNEAQ (reference sequence). Unmatched junction bases numbered 8, after V lost 6 bases and J lost 3 bases. The CDR3 length is 14 residues. CDR3 in amino acids: CASRGQHSDYEQYF. Written as DNA, the CDR3 is TGTGCCAGCAGGGGACAGCACTCGGACTACGAGCAGTACTTC.

The gene calls are TRBV2 and TRBJ2-3; no clear D. V was cut by 8 bases and J by 2 bases, with 11 bases left in between. The CDR3 runs 13 residues. CDR1 is SNHLY, CDR2 FYNNEI, per germline. The CDR3 bases are TGTGCCAGCGCGCCGCCATTCACAGATACGCAGTATTTT. The encoded protein is CASAPPFTDTQYF.

The V gene is TRBV5-1, the J gene TRBJ2-1; 9 bases align to TRBD1. The V segment lost 7 bases and the J segment 0 bases; nucleotides outside the gene matches: 5. The germline V gene has CDR1 SGHRS and CDR2 YFSETQ. The CDR3 runs 15 residues. CDR3 in DNA: TGCGCCAGCTCGGGGACAGGGAGCTCCTACAATGAGCAGTTCTTC. Protein product: CASSGTGSSYNEQFF. The full variable domain, rest sourced from reference TRBV5-1 and TRBJ2-1, is KAGVTQTPRYLIKTRGQQVTLSCSPISGHRSVSWYQQTPGQGLQFLFEYFSETQRNKGNFPGRFSGRQFSNSRSEMNVSTLELGDSALYLCASSGTGSSYNEQFFGPGTRLTVL.

In this sample, this clone turned up a few times. This chain connects TRBV7-8 to TRBJ2-7; 8 nucleotides align to TRBD1. The germline gives CDR1 SGHVS, CDR2 FQNEAQ. The CDR3 runs 17 residues. J gave up 4 bases and V 5 bases, and 16 bases lay outside the gene matches. CDR3 coding DNA: TGTGCCAGCAGCCCAGGGGGACAGGTTTATTTGGCTTACGAGCAGTACTTC. The encoded protein is CASSPGGQVYLAYEQYF.

This clone was detected only a few times. This sequence joins TRBV5-1 and TRBJ2-7; 9 bases fit TRBD2. In germline, CDR1 is SGHRS, CDR2 YFSETQ. Losses at the gene ends were 7 bases for V and 6 bases for J; bases not matched to a gene: 8. This CDR3 has 13 amino acids. The CDR3: CASEGLASLEQYF. CDR3 nucleotide sequence: TGCGCCAGCGAGGGACTAGCCTCCCTCGAGCAGTACTTC.

The CDR3 loop is CASSFPVGRAYEQYF. The CDR3, as DNA: TGTGCCAGCAGTTTCCCTGTTGGGAGGGCCTACGAGCAGTACTTC. The rearrangement links TRBV28 to TRBJ2-7; 7 nucleotides agree with TRBD2. Trimming cost V 3 bases and J 2 bases; bases outside gene matches: 7. The CDR3 contains 15 residues. Germline V gene data show CDR1 as MDHEN and CDR2 as SYDVKM.

The chain uses TRBV10-3 and TRBJ1-6; 8 nucleotides match TRBD1. The CDR3 is made up of 19 amino acids. The junction had 7 bases not matched to a gene; V was cut back by 0 bases and J by 0 bases. CDR1 ENHRY and CDR2 SYGVKD come from the germline V gene. The chain's CDR3 is CAISESWTGNSSYNSPLHF. The CDR3 DNA follows: TGTGCCATCAGTGAGTCCTGGACAGGGAATAGCTCCTATAATTCACCCCTCCACTTT.

J is TRBJ2-3 and V is TRBV4-2; TRBD2 aligns across 7 bases. The CDR3 is made up of 17 amino acids. The V gene end was trimmed by 3 bases and the J gene end by 1 base; junction bases not matched to a gene: 10. Germline assignment: CDR1 LGHNA and CDR2 YNFKEQ. CDR3 nucleotide sequence: TGTGCCAGCAGCCAGATCGGGCGGGAGAGTGGCACAGATACGCAGTATTTT. It translates to CASSQIGRESGTDTQYF.

This chain joins TRBV28 and TRBJ1-1; weak D call: TRBD1 (5 bases). CDR1 MDHEN and CDR2 SYDVKM come from the germline V gene. Trimming removed 4 bases from V and 5 bases from J, with 17 bases in between. CDR3 size: 15 residues. CDR3 sequence: CASSSPRGVFTEAFF. In DNA, the CDR3 is TGTGCCAGCAGTTCCCCTCGGGGGGTGTTTACTGAAGCTTTCTTT.

This clone appeared a few times. The chain has TRBV5-4 and TRBJ2-7, with 12 positions matching TRBD1. The germline gives CDR1 SGHNT, CDR2 YYREEE (reference sequence). The CDR3 spans 14 residues. With V trimmed by 2 bases and J by 7 bases, 4 bases remained unmatched. CDR3 protein: CASSFRDRGREQYF. In DNA form, the CDR3 reads TGTGCCAGCAGCTTCCGGGACAGGGGGCGGGAGCAGTACTTC.

The V and J genes are TRBV7-2 and TRBJ2-5, with D possibly matching TRBD2 (6 bases). The germline V gene has CDR1 SGHTA and CDR2 FQGNSA. V was shortened by 1 base and J by 6 bases, with 15 bases between the two germline ends. The CDR3 contains 15 residues. The CDR3 protein is CASSLGGTGPKTQYF. As DNA, the CDR3 is TGTGCCAGCAGCTTAGGGGGGACTGGCCCCAAGACCCAGTACTTC.

This sequence joins TRBV19 and TRBJ1-3; TRBD1 matches at 8 bases. V trimming: 6 bases; J trimming: 2 bases; junction bases outside the gene matches: 3. This CDR3 contains 14 residues. Germline V CDR1 and CDR2: LNHDA, SQIVND (reference sequence). CDR3 in DNA: TGTGCCAGTAGACCGGACAGGGCTGGAAACACCATATATTTT. It encodes CASRPDRAGNTIYF.